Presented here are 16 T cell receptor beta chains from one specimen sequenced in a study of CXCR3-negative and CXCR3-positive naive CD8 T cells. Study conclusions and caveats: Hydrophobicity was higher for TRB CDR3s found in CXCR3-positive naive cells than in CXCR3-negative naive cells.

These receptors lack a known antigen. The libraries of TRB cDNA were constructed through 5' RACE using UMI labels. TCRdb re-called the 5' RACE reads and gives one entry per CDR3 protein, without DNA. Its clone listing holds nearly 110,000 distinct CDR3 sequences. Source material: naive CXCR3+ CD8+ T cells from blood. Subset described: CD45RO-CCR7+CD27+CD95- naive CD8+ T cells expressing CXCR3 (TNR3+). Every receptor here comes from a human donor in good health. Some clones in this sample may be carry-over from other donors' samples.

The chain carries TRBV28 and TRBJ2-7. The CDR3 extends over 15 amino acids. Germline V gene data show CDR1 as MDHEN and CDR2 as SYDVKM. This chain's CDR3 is CASTYRLASYNEQFF.

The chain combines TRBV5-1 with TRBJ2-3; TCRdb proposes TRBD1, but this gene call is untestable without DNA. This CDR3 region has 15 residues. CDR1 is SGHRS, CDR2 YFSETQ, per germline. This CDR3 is CASSLEGQLTDTQYF.

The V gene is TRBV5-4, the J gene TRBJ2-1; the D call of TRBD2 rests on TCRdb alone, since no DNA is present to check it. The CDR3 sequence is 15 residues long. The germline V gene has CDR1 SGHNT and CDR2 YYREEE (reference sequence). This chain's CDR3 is CASSSESPDYNEQFF.

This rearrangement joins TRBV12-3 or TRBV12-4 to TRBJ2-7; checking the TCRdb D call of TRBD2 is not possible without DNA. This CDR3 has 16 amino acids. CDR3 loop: CASSPGLAGVDYEQYF.

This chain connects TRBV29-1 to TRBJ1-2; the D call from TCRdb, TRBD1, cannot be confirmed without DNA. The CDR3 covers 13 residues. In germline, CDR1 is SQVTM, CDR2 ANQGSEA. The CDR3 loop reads CSVSLWGDYGYTF.

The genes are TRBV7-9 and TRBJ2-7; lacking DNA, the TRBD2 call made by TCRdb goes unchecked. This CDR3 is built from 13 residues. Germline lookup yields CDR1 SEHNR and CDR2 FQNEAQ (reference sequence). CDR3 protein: CASRDGLRYEQYF.

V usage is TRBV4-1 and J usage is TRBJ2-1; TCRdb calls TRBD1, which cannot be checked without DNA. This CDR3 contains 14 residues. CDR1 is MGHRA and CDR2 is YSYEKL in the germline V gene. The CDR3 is CASSRGTVIYEQFF.

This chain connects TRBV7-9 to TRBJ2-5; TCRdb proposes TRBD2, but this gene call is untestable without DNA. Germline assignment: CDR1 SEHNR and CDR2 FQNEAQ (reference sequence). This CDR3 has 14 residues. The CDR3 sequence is CASSNKAGLETQYF.

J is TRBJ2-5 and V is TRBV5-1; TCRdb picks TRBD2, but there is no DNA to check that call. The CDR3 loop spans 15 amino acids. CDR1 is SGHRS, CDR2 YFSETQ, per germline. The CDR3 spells CASSPAGKRPETQYF.

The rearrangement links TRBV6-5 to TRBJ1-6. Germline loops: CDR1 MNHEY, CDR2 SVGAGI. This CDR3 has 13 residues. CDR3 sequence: CASSYGNNSPLHF.

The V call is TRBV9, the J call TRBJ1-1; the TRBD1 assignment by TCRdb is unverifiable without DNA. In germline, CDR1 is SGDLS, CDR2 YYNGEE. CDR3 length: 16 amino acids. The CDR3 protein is CASSASGTGGNTEAFF.

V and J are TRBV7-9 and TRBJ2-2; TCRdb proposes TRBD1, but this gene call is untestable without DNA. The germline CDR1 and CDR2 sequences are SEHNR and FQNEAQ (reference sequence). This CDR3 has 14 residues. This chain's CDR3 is CASSIQGSAGELFF.

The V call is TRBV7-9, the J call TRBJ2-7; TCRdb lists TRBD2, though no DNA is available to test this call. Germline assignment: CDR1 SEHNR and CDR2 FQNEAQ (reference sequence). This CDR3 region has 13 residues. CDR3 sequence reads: CASSTRLDYEQYF.

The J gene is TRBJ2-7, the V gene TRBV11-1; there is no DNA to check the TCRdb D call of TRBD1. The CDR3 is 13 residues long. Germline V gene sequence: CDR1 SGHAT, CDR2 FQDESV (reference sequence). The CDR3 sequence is CASSPGFGYEQYF.

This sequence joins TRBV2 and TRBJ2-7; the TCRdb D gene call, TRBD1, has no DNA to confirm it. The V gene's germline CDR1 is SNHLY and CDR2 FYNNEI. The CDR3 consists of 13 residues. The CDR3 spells CAIARPGVYEQYF.

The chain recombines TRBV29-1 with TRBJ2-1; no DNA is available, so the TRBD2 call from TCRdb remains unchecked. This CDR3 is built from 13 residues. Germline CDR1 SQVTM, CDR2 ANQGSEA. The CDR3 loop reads CSALGGGAEEQFF.